There are a few counts of the clone carrying this T cell receptor (beta chain). Libraries were prepared by immunoSEQ multiplex PCR; TCRdb keeps only in-frame clonotypes and omits some of them. The table records more than 150,000 clones, about 77% of them present only once. The sample belongs to a study of blood T cell repertoires in COVID-19. Study in general: The cDNA or gDNA used as material had been derived from T cells, B-cell-depleted T cells, or PBMCs.

The CDR3 length is 14 residues. V lost 4 bases to trimming and J lost 1 base; unmatched junction nucleotides: 2. Germline CDR1 is LGHDT and CDR2 is YNNKEL (reference sequence). The receptor was isolated from an elderly woman with active or convalescent COVID-19. This chain links TRBV3-1 (or the pseudogene TRBV3-2) with TRBJ2-7; 9 bases align to TRBD2. Sequencing was carried out using peripheral blood. This chain's CDR3 is CASSPTSGSYEQYF. The CDR3 DNA reads as TGTGCCAGCAGCCCGACTAGCGGTTCCTACGAGCAGTACTTC.